The 14 T cell receptor beta chains below all came from one sample that was sequenced in a study of cytomegalovirus exposure and HLA in healthy donors. The study ran its PCR with 60 Vbeta and 13 Jbeta primers. Assay: immunoSEQ multiplex PCR; the TCRdb copy retains only in-frame clones and omits some. The sample includes about 150,000 clones, around 70% of them seen just once. The sequenced sample consisted of PBMCs. The receptor source for this set is a man younger than 40 in good health and CMV-seronegative.

This clone was recorded once. J is TRBJ1-1 and V is TRBV29-1; no reliable D call. Germline loops: CDR1 SQVTM, CDR2 ANQGSEA. The CDR3 consists of 10 residues. V lost 7 bases and J lost 8, with 11 bases in between. CDR3 region: CSGLEGEAFF. The DNA for the CDR3 is TGCAGCGGGTTAGAGGGAGAAGCTTTCTTT.

The chain has TRBV2 and TRBJ1-5; unclear D gene. Germline loops: CDR1 SNHLY, CDR2 FYNNEI. This CDR3 has 14 amino acids. The V end lost 2 bases, the J end lost 4 bases, and 9 bases lay between the germline ends. CDR3 coding DNA: TGTGCCAGCAGTGAATTGAGAGGTAATCAGCCCCAGCATTTT. Amino acids: CASSELRGNQPQHF.

The gene calls are TRBV7-9 and TRBJ1-1, with TRBD1 identical over 7 bases. V was pared by 5 bases and J by 0 bases, with 9 bases of the junction left unmatched. CDR1 and CDR2 from the germline V gene are SEHNR and FQNEAQ (reference sequence). The CDR3 has 16 amino acids. Here the CDR3 reads CASSPTTGVVNTEAFF. The CDR3 region has the DNA TGTGCCAGCAGCCCTACTACAGGGGTGGTGAACACTGAAGCTTTCTTT.

The chain has TRBV5-1 and TRBJ1-6; D is perhaps TRBD1 (5 bases). Germline-derived CDR1 and CDR2 are SGHRS and YFSETQ. Trimming removed 0 bases at V and 8 bases at J, with 9 bases between. CDR3 length: 14 amino acids. CDR3 coding DNA: TGCGCCAGCAGCTTGGTAGGGGTAGATTCACCCCTCCACTTT. Translation gives CASSLVGVDSPLHF.

This chain uses TRBV5-6 with TRBJ1-2, with D possibly TRBD1 on 6 matching bases. The CDR3 sequence is 14 residues long. Germline loops: CDR1 SGHDT, CDR2 YYEEEE. Between the trimmed V and J ends, which lost 5 bases and 0 bases, there was a span of 11 bases. The CDR3 DNA reads as TGTGCCAGCAGTCCTGGACAGACTAACTATGGCTACACCTTC. Translated, it gives CASSPGQTNYGYTF.

This clone showed up just a few times. V gene TRBV2 combines with J gene TRBJ1-1; 12 bases are shared with TRBD1. The CDR3 contains 15 residues. The germline CDR1 and CDR2 sequences are SNHLY and FYNNEI. The J segment lost 5 bases and the V segment lost 7 bases, leaving 8 bases of the junction unmatched. The CDR3 DNA sequence: TGTGCCAGCATGGGGACAGGGGGCCCAAGTACTGAAGCTTTCTTT. Amino acids: CASMGTGGPSTEAFF.

V gene TRBV6-5 combines with J gene TRBJ2-7; D perhaps matches TRBD2 (6 bases). CDR3 length: 14 residues. V was clipped by 7 bases and J by 6 bases, with 19 bases between them. Germline V gives CDR1 MNHEY, CDR2 SVGAGI. CDR3 residues: CASTPYLSGVEQYF. Here the CDR3 DNA reads TGTGCCAGCACCCCCTATCTATCGGGGGTCGAGCAGTACTTC.

J is TRBJ2-3 and V is TRBV10-3; TRBD1 matches at 8 bases. Germline CDR1 and CDR2: ENHRY and SYGVKD. The V gene end was trimmed by 3 bases and the J gene end by 2 bases; junction bases not matched to a gene: 10. This CDR3 spans 17 amino acids. The CDR3 sequence is CAISDPGRDRYTDTQYF. CDR3 DNA sequence: TGTGCCATCAGTGACCCCGGGCGGGACAGGTACACAGATACGCAGTATTTT.

This chain joins TRBV5-1 and TRBJ1-1; no clear D. Trimming removed 0 bases at V and 8 bases at J, with 5 bases between. CDR1 is SGHRS, CDR2 YFSETQ, per germline. The CDR3 is made up of 11 amino acids. The CDR3 DNA is TGCGCCAGCAGCTTGGAACGGGAAGCTTTCTTT. The encoded protein is CASSLEREAFF.

A note on this clone: One end of the junction is discordant with germline, which a read error may explain. The chain is built from TRBV28 and TRBJ1-5; TRBD1 matches at 8 bases. Germline CDR1 and CDR2: MDHEN and SYDVKM. The length of the CDR3 is 18 residues. This CDR3 is CASSLGQGRAVGNQPQNF. The CDR3 region has the DNA TGTGCCAGCAGCCTAGGACAGGGCCGTGCGGTGGGCAATCAGCCCCAGAATTTT.

This chain links TRBV15 with TRBJ2-3; a weak D match, TRBD2 (5 bases). This CDR3 region has 13 residues. V was clipped by 9 bases and J by 2 bases, with 12 bases between them. Germline CDR1 LNHNV, CDR2 YYDKDF (reference sequence). The CDR3 DNA is TGTGCCACGAGGGCAGGCCCCACAGATACGCAGTATTTT. Protein sequence: CATRAGPTDTQYF. Looking up the rest from reference TRBV15 and TRBJ2-3 gives the full variable domain: DAMVIQNPRYQVTQFGKPVTLSCSQTLNHNVMYWYQQKSSQAPKLLFHYYDKDFNNEADTPDNFQSRRPNTSFCFLDIRSPGLGDTAMYLCATRAGPTDTQYFGPGTRLTVL.

This sequence joins TRBV5-1 and TRBJ2-7; 7 bases are a match to TRBD1. Germline V gene data show CDR1 as SGHRS and CDR2 as YFSETQ. This CDR3 is built from 15 residues. V gave up 4 bases and J gave up 5 bases; unmatched junction bases: 12. The CDR3 DNA reads as TGCGCCAGCAGCCTCGACAGGGACCCTATCCACGAGCAGTACTTC. Translated: CASSLDRDPIHEQYF.

This sequence joins TRBV28 and TRBJ2-7, with TRBD2 as a possible D gene (6 bases). V gave up 3 bases and J gave up 6 bases, with 15 bases separating them. The CDR3 is 14 amino acids. CDR1 is MDHEN, CDR2 SYDVKM, per germline. The chain's CDR3 is CASSFRGTSCEQYF. CDR3 nucleotides: TGTGCCAGCAGTTTTCGGGGTACTAGCTGCGAGCAGTACTTC.

The rearrangement uses TRBV5-1 and TRBJ2-7; TRBD1 aligns across 9 bases. Trimming took 5 bases from V and 3 from J; bases not matched to a gene: 9. The CDR3 has 15 residues. Per the germline V gene, CDR1 is SGHRS and CDR2 is YFSETQ. DNA for the CDR3: TGCGCCAGCAGTTACGCCGGGACAGGGTTCTACGAGCAGTACTTC. As protein: CASSYAGTGFYEQYF.